Listed here are 17 T cell receptor beta chains from one sample, sequenced in a study of blood T cell repertoires in COVID-19. The assay was immunoSEQ multiplex PCR, and TCRdb's table has in-frame clones only and misses some. The sample lists roughly 250,000 clones; roughly 80% were seen once. Sequencing used peripheral blood. These TCRs come from a person aged 65 to 85 with COVID-19, enrolled during active disease.

The rearrangement links TRBV3-1 (or the pseudogene TRBV3-2) to TRBJ2-7; the match to TRBD1 covers 9 bases. The V gene's germline CDR1 is LGHDT and CDR2 YNNKEL (reference sequence). CDR3 size: 16 residues. The V and J ends lost 1 base and 6 bases, in that order; junction bases with no gene match: 10. Written as DNA, the CDR3 is TGTGCCAGCAGCCAAGCCGGCTTACAGGGGGCCGGCGAGCAGTACTTC. Translated, it gives CASSQAGLQGAGEQYF.

The chain joins TRBV7-9 to TRBJ2-7, with TRBD1 identical over 8 bases. Germline assignment: CDR1 SEHNR and CDR2 FQNEAQ (reference sequence). With V trimmed by 4 bases and J by 5 bases, 10 bases remained unmatched. This CDR3 spans 15 amino acids. In nucleotides, the CDR3 is TGTGCCAGCAGCTCCCTGGAGGACAGGGTCCACGAGCAGTACTTC. It codes for CASSSLEDRVHEQYF.

The chain recombines TRBV28 with TRBJ2-7, with D possibly TRBD1 on 5 matching bases. The CDR3 length is 13 residues. The V end was cut by 6 bases, the J end by 3 bases, with 12 bases between. Germline CDR1 is MDHEN and CDR2 is SYDVKM. The CDR3 loop is CASSRVGVYEQYF. CDR3 coding DNA: TGTGCCAGCAGCCGAGTAGGGGTCTACGAGCAGTACTTC.

This chain joins TRBV14 and TRBJ1-2; the D gene is possibly TRBD1 (6 bases). From germline, CDR1 is SGHDN and CDR2 FVKESK. Trimming shortened V by 1 base and J by 6 bases, and 15 bases separated the two germline ends. The CDR3 is made up of 15 amino acids. The CDR3 sequence is CASSQVAGAEDGYTF. As DNA, the CDR3 is TGTGCCAGCAGCCAAGTTGCGGGGGCCGAAGATGGCTACACCTTC.

The V and J genes are TRBV9 and TRBJ2-5; TRBD1 might be the D (6 bases). V was pared by 0 bases and J by 4 bases, with 16 bases between. Germline lookup yields CDR1 SGDLS and CDR2 YYNGEE. The CDR3 is 16 amino acids. The CDR3 DNA sequence: TGTGCCAGCAGCGTAGATCAGGGGCGTTTGGGAGAGACCCAGTACTTC. It yields the protein CASSVDQGRLGETQYF.

V and J are TRBV19 and TRBJ1-4; 7 bases fit TRBD1. CDR1 is LNHDA and CDR2 is SQIVND in the germline V gene (reference sequence). V shed 5 bases and J 7 bases; nucleotides not matched to a gene: 10. The CDR3 has 15 amino acids. CDR3 loop: CASSPSRQGGEKLFF. The CDR3 bases are TGTGCCAGTAGTCCCTCCCGACAGGGAGGTGAAAAACTGTTTTTT.

CDR3 DNA: TGTGCCAGTAGTATAGATGTCGGGAAACACGAGACACGGCTTCATCAGCCCCAGCATTTT. Amino acids: CASSIDVGKHETRLHQPQHF. V and J are TRBV19 and TRBJ1-5, with D hard to call. CDR1 and CDR2 from the germline V gene are LNHDA and SQIVND (reference sequence). The ends were cut back, 0 bases at V and 5 bases at J, with 26 bases in the middle. The CDR3 sequence is 20 residues long.

The chain couples TRBV19 to TRBJ2-2; D is possibly TRBD2 (7 bases). Germline loops: CDR1 LNHDA, CDR2 SQIVND (reference sequence). With 7 bases removed from V and 6 bases from J, the gap between germline ends came to 18 bases. This CDR3 region has 15 residues. CDR3: CASTRGGGQPGELFF. The DNA of the CDR3 is TGTGCCAGTACCCGCGGGGGCGGACAACCCGGGGAGCTGTTTTTT.

The V call is TRBV9, the J call TRBJ2-1; 7 nucleotides line up with TRBD1. The CDR3 is 17 amino acids. J lost 13 bases, V lost 0 bases, and 19 bases had no gene match. The germline V gene has CDR1 SGDLS and CDR2 YYNGEE. Written as DNA, the CDR3 is TGTGCCAGCAGCGTAGCTGGGGCTGAAGCAGGGGGTAAGGCACAGTTCTTC. Its translation is CASSVAGAEAGGKAQFF.

The V call is TRBV2, the J call TRBJ2-2; D ambiguous. The V gene's germline CDR1 is SNHLY and CDR2 FYNNEI. CDR3 length equals 12 residues. V was trimmed by 6 bases and J by 7 bases, leaving 9 bases between them. DNA for the CDR3: TGTGCCAGCAGCCAGGTGATCGGGGAGCTGTTTTTT. Protein: CASSQVIGELFF.

The chain joins TRBV11-2 to TRBJ2-1; TRBD2 is a possible D gene (6 bases). This CDR3 has 15 amino acids. Germline assignment: CDR1 SGHAT and CDR2 FQNNGV. Trimming took off 1 base at V and 5 bases at J, with 12 bases between the two ends. The CDR3 reads CASSLVVGGNNEQFF. The CDR3 DNA reads as TGTGCCAGCAGCTTAGTGGTGGGGGGAAACAATGAGCAGTTCTTC. The full variable domain, its missing parts supplied by reference TRBV11-2 and TRBJ2-1, is EAGVAQSPRYKIIEKRQSVAFWCNPISGHATLYWYQQILGQGPKLLIQFQNNGVVDDSQLPKDRFSAERLKGVDSTLKIQPAKLEDSAVYLCASSLVVGGNNEQFFGPGTRLTVL.

This chain's CDR3 is CAWGQSDTQYF. The DNA for the CDR3 is TGTGCCTGGGGACAGTCAGATACGCAGTATTTT. The rearrangement links TRBV30 to TRBJ2-3; tentatively, D is TRBD1 (6 bases). The length of the CDR3 is 11 residues. V gave up 5 bases and J gave up 4 bases, with 7 bases separating them. CDR1 and CDR2 (germline): GTSNPN, SVGIG (reference sequence).

The chain uses TRBV13 and TRBJ2-3; 12 bases line up with TRBD2. V shed 4 bases, J shed 1 base, and the junction held 3 bases outside the gene matches. This CDR3 has 16 amino acids. Per germline, CDR1 PRHDT and CDR2 FYEKMQ (reference sequence). This CDR3 is CASSSRLAGGTDTQYF. The CDR3 nucleotides are TGTGCCAGCAGCTCCAGACTAGCGGGGGGCACAGATACGCAGTATTTT.

The V and J genes are TRBV7-9 and TRBJ1-1, with D possibly matching TRBD1 (6 bases). The ends were cut back, 4 bases at V and 2 bases at J, with 14 bases in the middle. The germline V gene has CDR1 SEHNR and CDR2 FQNEAQ (reference sequence). The CDR3 has 15 residues. The CDR3 here is CASSSPRGSNTEAFF. CDR3 coding DNA: TGTGCCAGCAGCTCGCCTAGGGGGTCCAACACTGAAGCTTTCTTT.

This sequence joins TRBV27 and TRBJ2-7, with D tentatively TRBD1 (5 bases). V was shortened by 9 bases and J by 2 bases, with 11 bases between the two germline ends. The CDR3 loop spans 12 amino acids. The germline V gene encodes CDR1 MNHEY and CDR2 SMNVEV (reference sequence). The CDR3: CASRGWTYEQYF. The CDR3 coding sequence is TGTGCCAGTAGGGGTTGGACCTACGAGCAGTACTTC.

This clone was picked up one time. The V and J genes are TRBV19 and TRBJ2-1, with 7 nucleotides matching TRBD1. The CDR3 is 12 residues long. The germline gives CDR1 LNHDA, CDR2 SQIVND (reference sequence). The CDR3, as DNA: TGTGCAAGTCGAGGGGGCTTTGGTGAGCAGTTCTTC. Translation gives CASRGGFGEQFF.

The chain uses TRBV7-2 and TRBJ2-5; 15 bases line up with TRBD2. Germline-derived CDR1 and CDR2 are SGHTA and FQGNSA. The trim removed 5 bases at V and 2 bases at J, leaving 6 bases unmatched. This CDR3 has 17 residues. The CDR3 DNA follows: TGTGCCAGCAGCAGGACTAGCGGGGGGGCGTGGCAAGAGACCCAGTACTTC. Translated: CASSRTSGGAWQETQYF.